This T cell receptor beta chain originates from a study of control samples from healthy donors and cancer patients. Looked up from germline, CDR1 is SGHNT and CDR2 is YENEEA. Germline trimming cut 4 bases from V and 2 bases from J; bases unmatched to any gene: 4. There are 14 residues in the CDR3. Clones were read by immunoSEQ multiplex PCR, and TCRdb kept only the in-frame ones, dropping some. Of about 130,000 clones listed, around nine tenths were seen once; the top ten hold about 3.4%. Details on this clone: The same CDR3 also results from other DNA sequences found in this sample.

The chain links TRBV11-3 to TRBJ1-1; 7 bases are a match to TRBD1. The origin of this receptor is a man in his forties or fifties in good health. Sequenced sample: blood. CDR3 DNA: TGTGCCAGCAGCTCCAGGGGGGCAAACACTGAAGCTTTCTTT. Protein: CASSSRGANTEAFF. Together with reference TRBV11-3 and TRBJ1-1, the CDR3 gives the full variable domain: EAGVVQSPRYKIIEKKQPVAFWCNPISGHNTLYWYLQNLGQGPELLIRYENEEAVDDSQLPKDRFSAERLKGVDSTLKIQPAELGDSAVYLCASSSRGANTEAFFGQGTRLTVV.